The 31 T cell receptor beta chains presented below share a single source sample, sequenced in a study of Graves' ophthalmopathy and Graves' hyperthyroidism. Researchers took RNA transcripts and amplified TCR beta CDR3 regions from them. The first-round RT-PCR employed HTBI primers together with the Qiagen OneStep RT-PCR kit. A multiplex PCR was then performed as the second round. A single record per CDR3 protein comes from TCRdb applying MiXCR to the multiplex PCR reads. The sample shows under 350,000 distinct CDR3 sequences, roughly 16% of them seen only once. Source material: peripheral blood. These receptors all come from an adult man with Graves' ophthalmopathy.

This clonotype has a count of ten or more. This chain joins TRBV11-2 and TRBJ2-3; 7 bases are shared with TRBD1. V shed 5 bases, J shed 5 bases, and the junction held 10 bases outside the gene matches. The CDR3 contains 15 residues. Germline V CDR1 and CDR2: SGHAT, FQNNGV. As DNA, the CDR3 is TGTGCCAGCAGCCCGAGGGACAGAGGGAGAGATACGCAGTATTTT. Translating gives CASSPRDRGRDTQYF.

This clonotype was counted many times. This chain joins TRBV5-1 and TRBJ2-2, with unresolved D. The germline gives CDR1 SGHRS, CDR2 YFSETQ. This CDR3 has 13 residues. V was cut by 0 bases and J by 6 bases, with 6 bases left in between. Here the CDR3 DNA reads TGCGCCAGCAGCTTGGACGGGTCCGGGGAGCTGTTTTTT. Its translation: CASSLDGSGELFF.

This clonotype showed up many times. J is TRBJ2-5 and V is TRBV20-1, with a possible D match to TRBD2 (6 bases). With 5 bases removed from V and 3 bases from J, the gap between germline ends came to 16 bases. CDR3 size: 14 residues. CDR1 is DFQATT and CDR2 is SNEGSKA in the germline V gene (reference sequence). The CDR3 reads CSAFPEGQKETQYF. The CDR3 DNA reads TGCAGTGCTTTCCCGGAGGGGCAGAAAGAGACCCAGTACTTC.

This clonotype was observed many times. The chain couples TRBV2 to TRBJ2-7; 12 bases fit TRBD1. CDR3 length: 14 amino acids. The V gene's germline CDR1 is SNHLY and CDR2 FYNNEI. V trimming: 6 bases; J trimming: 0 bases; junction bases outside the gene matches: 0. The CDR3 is CASRGQGASYEQYF. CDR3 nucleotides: TGTGCCAGCAGGGGACAGGGGGCCTCCTACGAGCAGTACTTC.

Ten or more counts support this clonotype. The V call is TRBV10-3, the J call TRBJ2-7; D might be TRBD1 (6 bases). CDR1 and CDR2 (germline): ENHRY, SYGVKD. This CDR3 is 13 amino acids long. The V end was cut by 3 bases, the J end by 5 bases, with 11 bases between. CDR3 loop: CAISERDTNEQYF. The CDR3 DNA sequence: TGTGCCATCAGTGAAAGGGACACCAACGAGCAGTACTTC.

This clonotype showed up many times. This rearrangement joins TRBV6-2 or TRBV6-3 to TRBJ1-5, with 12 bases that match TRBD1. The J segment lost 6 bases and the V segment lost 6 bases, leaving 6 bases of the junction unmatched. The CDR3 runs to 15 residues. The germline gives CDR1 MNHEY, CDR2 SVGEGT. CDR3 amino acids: CASRGTGGLGQPQHF. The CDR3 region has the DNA TGTGCCAGCAGGGGGACAGGGGGCCTGGGTCAGCCCCAGCATTTT.

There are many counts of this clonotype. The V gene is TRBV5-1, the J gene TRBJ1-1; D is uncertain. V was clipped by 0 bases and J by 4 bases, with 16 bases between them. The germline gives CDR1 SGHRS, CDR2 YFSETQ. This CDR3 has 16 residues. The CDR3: CASSLGYRPMATEAFF. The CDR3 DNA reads TGCGCCAGCAGCTTGGGTTACAGACCCATGGCCACTGAAGCTTTCTTT.

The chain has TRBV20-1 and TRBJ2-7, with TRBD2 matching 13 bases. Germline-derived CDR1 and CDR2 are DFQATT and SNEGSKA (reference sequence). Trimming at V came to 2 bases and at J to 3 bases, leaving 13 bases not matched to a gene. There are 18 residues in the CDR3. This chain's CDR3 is CSARPPGTSGVSGYEQYF. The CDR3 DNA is TGCAGTGCTAGACCTCCCGGGACTAGCGGGGTTTCCGGCTACGAGCAGTACTTC.

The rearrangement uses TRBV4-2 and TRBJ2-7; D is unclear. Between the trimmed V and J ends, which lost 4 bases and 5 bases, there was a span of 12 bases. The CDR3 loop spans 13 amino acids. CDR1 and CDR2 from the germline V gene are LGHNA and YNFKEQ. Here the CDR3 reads CASSLGAEDEQYF. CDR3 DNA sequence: TGTGCCAGCAGCCTTGGCGCCGAGGACGAGCAGTACTTC.

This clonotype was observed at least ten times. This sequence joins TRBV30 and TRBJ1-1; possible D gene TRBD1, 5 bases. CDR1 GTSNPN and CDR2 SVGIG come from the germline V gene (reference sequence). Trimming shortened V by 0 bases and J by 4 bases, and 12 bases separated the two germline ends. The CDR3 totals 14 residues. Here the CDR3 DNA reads TGTGCCTGGAGTGTCGGGGGGAGGGGCACTGAAGCTTTCTTT. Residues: CAWSVGGRGTEAFF.

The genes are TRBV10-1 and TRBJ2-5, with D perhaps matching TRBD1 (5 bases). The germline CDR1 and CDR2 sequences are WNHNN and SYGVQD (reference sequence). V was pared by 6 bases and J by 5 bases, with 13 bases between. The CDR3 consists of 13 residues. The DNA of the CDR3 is TGCGCCAGCAGGGGCAGGGATGTGGAGACCCAGTACTTC. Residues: CASRGRDVETQYF.

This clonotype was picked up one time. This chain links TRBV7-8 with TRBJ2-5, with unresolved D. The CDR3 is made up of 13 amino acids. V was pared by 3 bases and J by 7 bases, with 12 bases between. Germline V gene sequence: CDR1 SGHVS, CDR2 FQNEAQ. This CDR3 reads CASSFGPPVTQYF. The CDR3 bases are TGTGCCAGCAGCTTTGGGCCACCCGTGACCCAGTACTTC.

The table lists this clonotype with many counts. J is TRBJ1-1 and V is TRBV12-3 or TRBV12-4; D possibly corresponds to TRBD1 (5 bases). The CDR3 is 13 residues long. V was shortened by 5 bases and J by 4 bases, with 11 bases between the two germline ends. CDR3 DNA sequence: TGTGCCAGCAGTGACAGCTCTCCCACTGAAGCTTTCTTT. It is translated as CASSDSSPTEAFF.

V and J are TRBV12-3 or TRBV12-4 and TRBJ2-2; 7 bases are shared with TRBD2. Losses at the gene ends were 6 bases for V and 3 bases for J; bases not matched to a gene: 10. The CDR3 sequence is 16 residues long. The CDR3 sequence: CASSRGELADTGELFF. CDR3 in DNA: TGTGCCAGCAGCCGGGGGGAGCTAGCGGACACCGGGGAGCTGTTTTTT.

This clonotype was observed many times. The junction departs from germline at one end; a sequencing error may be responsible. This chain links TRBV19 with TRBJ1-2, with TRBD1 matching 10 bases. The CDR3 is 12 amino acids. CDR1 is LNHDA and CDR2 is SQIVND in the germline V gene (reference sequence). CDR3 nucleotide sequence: TGTGCCAGTAGTACGATGACAGGGGGCGCCTCCTTC. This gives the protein CASSTMTGGASF.

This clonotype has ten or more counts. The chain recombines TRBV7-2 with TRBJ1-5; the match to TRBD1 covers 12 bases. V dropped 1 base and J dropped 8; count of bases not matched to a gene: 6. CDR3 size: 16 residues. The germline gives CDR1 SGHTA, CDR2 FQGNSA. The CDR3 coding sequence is TGTGCCAGCAGCTTAGAAGGGACAGGGGGCGGGAAGCCCCAGCATTTT. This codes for CASSLEGTGGGKPQHF.

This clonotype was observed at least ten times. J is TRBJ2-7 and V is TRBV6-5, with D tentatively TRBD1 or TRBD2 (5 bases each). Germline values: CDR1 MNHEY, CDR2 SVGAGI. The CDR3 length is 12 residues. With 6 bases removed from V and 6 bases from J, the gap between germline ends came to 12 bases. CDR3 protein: CASRTSGGEQYF. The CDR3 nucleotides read TGTGCCAGCAGAACTTCTGGGGGCGAGCAGTACTTC.

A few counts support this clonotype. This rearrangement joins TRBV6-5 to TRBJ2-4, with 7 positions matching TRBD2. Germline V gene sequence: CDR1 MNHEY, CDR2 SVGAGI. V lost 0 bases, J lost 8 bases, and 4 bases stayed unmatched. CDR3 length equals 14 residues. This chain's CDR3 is CASSYSSGRDIQYF. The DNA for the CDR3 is TGTGCCAGCAGTTACTCGTCAGGGAGGGACATTCAGTACTTC.

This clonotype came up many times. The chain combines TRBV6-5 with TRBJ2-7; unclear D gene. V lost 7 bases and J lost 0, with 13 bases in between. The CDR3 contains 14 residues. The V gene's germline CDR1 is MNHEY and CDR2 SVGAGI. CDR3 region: CASNLDANSYEQYF. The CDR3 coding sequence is TGTGCCAGCAACCTCGACGCGAACTCCTACGAGCAGTACTTC.

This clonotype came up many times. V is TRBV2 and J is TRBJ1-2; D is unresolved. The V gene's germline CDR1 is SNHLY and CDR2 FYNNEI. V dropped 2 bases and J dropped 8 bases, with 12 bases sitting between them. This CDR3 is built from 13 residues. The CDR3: CASSESGNQGYTF. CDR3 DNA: TGTGCCAGCAGTGAATCCGGGAATCAAGGCTACACCTTC. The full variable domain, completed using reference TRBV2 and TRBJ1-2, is EPEVTQTPSHQVTQMGQEVILRCVPISNHLYFYWYRQILGQKVEFLVSFYNNEISEKSEIFDDQFSVERPDGSNFTLKIRSTKLEDSAMYFCASSESGNQGYTFGSGTRLTVV.

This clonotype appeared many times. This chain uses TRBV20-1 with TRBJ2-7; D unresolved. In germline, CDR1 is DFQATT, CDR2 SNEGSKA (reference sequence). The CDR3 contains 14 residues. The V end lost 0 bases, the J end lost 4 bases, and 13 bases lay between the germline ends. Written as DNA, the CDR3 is TGCAGTGCTAGAGATCCAGGTGCCGTGTACGAGCAGTACTTC. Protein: CSARDPGAVYEQYF.

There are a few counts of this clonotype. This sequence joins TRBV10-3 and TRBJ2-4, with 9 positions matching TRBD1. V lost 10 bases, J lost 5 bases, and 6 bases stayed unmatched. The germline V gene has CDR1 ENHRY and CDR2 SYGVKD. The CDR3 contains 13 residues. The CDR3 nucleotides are TGTGCCACCCGGGACAGGGACGAAAACATTCAGTACTTC. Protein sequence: CATRDRDENIQYF.

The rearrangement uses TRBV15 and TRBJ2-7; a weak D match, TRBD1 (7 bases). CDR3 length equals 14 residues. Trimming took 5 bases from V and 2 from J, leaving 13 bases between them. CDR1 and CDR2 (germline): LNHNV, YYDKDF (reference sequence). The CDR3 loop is CATSVTGEAYEQYF. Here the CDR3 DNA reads TGTGCCACCAGCGTTACAGGGGAGGCCTACGAGCAGTACTTC.

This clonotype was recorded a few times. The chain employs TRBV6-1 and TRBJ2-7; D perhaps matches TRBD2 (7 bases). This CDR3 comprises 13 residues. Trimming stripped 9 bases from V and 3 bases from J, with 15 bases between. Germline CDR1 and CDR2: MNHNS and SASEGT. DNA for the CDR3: TGTGCCAGAAGGAGCGGGACAAACTACGAGCAGTACTTC. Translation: CARRSGTNYEQYF.

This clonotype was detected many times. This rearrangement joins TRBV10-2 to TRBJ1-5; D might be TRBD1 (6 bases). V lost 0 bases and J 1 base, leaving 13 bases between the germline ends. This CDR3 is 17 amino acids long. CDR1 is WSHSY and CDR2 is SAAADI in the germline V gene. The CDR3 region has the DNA TGCGCCAGCAGTGAGTCGATAGGGGGAGTGAGCAATCAGCCCCAGCATTTT. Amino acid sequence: CASSESIGGVSNQPQHF.

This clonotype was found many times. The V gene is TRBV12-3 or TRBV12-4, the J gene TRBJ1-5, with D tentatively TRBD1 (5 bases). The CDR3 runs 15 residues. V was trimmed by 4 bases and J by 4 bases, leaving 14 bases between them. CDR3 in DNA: TGTGCCAGCAGTTATTCGGGACGGTTAAATCAGCCCCAGCATTTT. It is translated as CASSYSGRLNQPQHF.

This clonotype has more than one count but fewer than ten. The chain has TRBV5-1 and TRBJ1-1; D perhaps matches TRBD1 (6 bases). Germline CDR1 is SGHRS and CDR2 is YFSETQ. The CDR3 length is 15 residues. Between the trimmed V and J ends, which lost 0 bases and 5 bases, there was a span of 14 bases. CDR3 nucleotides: TGCGCCAGCAGCTTGGATGGTTGGGGGGCAACTGAAGCTTTCTTT. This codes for CASSLDGWGATEAFF. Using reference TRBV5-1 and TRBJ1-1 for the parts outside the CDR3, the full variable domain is KAGVTQTPRYLIKTRGQQVTLSCSPISGHRSVSWYQQTPGQGLQFLFEYFSETQRNKGNFPGRFSGRQFSNSRSEMNVSTLELGDSALYLCASSLDGWGATEAFFGQGTRLTVV.

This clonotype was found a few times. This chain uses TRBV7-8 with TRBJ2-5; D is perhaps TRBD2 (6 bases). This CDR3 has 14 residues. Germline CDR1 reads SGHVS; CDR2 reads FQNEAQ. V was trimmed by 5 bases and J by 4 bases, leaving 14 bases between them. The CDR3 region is CASSPDRLGETQYF. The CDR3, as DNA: TGTGCCAGCAGCCCCGATCGACTAGGAGAGACCCAGTACTTC.

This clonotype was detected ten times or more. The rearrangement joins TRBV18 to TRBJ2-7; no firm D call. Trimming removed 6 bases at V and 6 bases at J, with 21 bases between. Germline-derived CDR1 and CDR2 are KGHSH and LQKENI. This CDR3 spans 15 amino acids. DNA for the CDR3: TGTGCCAGCTCCCGTTCGACGGATATCGTCACCGAGCAGTACTTC. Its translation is CASSRSTDIVTEQYF. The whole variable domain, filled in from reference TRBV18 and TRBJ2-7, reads NAGVMQNPRHLVRRRGQEARLRCSPMKGHSHVYWYRQLPEEGLKFMVYLQKENIIDESGMPKERFSAEFPKEGPSILRIQQVVRGDSAAYFCASSRSTDIVTEQYFGPGTRLTVT.

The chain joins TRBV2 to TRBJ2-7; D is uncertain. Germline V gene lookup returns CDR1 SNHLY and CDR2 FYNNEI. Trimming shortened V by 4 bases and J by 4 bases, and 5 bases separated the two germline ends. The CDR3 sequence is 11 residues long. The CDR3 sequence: CASSVEYEQYF. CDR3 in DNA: TGTGCCAGCAGTGTCGAGTACGAGCAGTACTTC.

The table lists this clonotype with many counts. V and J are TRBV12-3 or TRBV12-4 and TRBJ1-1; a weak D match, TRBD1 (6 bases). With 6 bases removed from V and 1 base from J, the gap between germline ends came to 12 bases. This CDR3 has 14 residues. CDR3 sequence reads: CASSQGGWNTEAFF. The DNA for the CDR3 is TGTGCCAGCAGCCAAGGGGGATGGAACACTGAAGCTTTCTTT.